This T cell receptor (beta chain) stems from a study of shared clonotypes between healthy human individuals. Naive CD8 cells lacked CD45RO, underwent positive selection for CCR7 and left out terminally differentiated effector memory CD45RA+ cells. Deletions cut 7 bases from V and 4 bases from J, with 10 bases between. This CDR3 is 11 amino acids long. Germline CDR1 and CDR2: SQVTM and ANQGSEA. Profiled with immunoSEQ multiplex PCR; TCRdb holds only in-frame clones, not every one. The table lists 1.5 million to 2.5 million clones, over 85% of them singletons. The J gene is TRBJ1-2, the V gene TRBV29-1; possibly TRBD1 for D (6 bases). The TCR comes from a man between 18 and 35 years old in good health. Sequencing was done on a sample of naive CD8+ T cells sorted from blood. The CDR3 protein is CSAWTAYGYTF. The CDR3 nucleotides read TGCAGCGCCTGGACAGCCTATGGCTACACCTTC.